One sample yielded the 27 T cell receptor beta chains listed below, sequenced in a study of cytomegalovirus exposure and HLA in healthy donors. A multiplex PCR was run with 60 Vbeta primers and 13 Jbeta primers. The protocol was immunoSEQ multiplex PCR, while the TCRdb copy is restricted to in-frame clones and leaves out a portion. The sample consists of about 140,000 clones, 73% of them appearing once. Sequencing used PBMCs. Receptors were obtained from a woman aged 40 to 49 in good health and CMV-seronegative.

The chain joins TRBV6-6 to TRBJ1-1, with D hard to call. Germline-derived CDR1 and CDR2 are MNHNY and SVGAGI (reference sequence). CDR3 length: 13 residues. V gave up 5 bases and J gave up 4 bases, with 11 bases separating them. The CDR3 loop reads CASSGPGSTEAFF. The CDR3 nucleotides are TGTGCCAGCAGTGGTCCTGGGAGCACTGAAGCTTTCTTT.

There are a few counts of this clone. The V and J genes are TRBV4-1 and TRBJ2-2; no reliable D call. CDR3 length: 12 amino acids. V was clipped by 3 bases and J by 4 bases, with 3 bases between them. The germline V gene encodes CDR1 MGHRA and CDR2 YSYEKL. CDR3 region: CASSHSTGELFF. In DNA, the CDR3 is TGCGCCAGCAGCCACTCCACCGGGGAGCTGTTTTTT.

J is TRBJ2-1 and V is TRBV9; tentatively, D is TRBD2 (5 bases). The germline CDR1 and CDR2 sequences are SGDLS and YYNGEE. The CDR3 is 15 residues long. The V end lost 4 bases, the J end lost 3 bases, and 14 bases lay between the germline ends. CDR3 sequence: CASSHGIEGYNEQFF. The CDR3 nucleotides read TGTGCCAGCAGCCACGGAATAGAGGGCTACAATGAGCAGTTCTTC. Drawing the rest from reference TRBV9 and TRBJ2-1, the complete variable domain is DSGVTQTPKHLITATGQRVTLRCSPRSGDLSVYWYQQSLDQGLQFLIQYYNGEERAKGNILERFSAQQFPDLHSELNLSSLELGDSALYFCASSHGIEGYNEQFFGPGTRLTVL.

V and J are TRBV7-9 and TRBJ2-7, with TRBD2 matching over 13 bases. The V gene's germline CDR1 is SEHNR and CDR2 FQNEAQ (reference sequence). The CDR3 has 15 residues. Trimming removed 1 base from V and 6 bases from J; junction bases left unmatched: 3. CDR3 region: CASSLGGLAGFEQYF. In nucleotides, the CDR3 is TGTGCCAGCAGCTTAGGGGGACTAGCGGGGTTCGAGCAGTACTTC.

The chain employs TRBV7-8 and TRBJ2-7; D is uncertain. This CDR3 region has 13 residues. Trimming left V 6 bases short and J 1 base short, with 10 bases between. Germline V gene sequence: CDR1 SGHVS, CDR2 FQNEAQ. The CDR3 reads CASSRRFSYEQYV. The CDR3 nucleotides are TGTGCCAGCAGTCGCAGGTTTTCCTACGAGCAGTACGTC.

This rearrangement joins TRBV7-8 to TRBJ1-5; 7 nucleotides match TRBD1. Germline values: CDR1 SGHVS, CDR2 FQNEAQ. V lost 0 bases, J lost 5 bases, and 7 bases stayed unmatched. CDR3 size: 16 residues. The CDR3 sequence: CASSLANRGLDQPQHF. The CDR3 region has the DNA TGTGCCAGCAGCTTAGCGAACAGGGGTTTGGATCAGCCCCAGCATTTT.

V gene TRBV11-2 combines with J gene TRBJ2-3; 7 nucleotides agree with TRBD1. Germline V gene lookup returns CDR1 SGHAT and CDR2 FQNNGV. This CDR3 is 17 amino acids long. After removal of 5 bases from V and 3 bases from J, the junction contained 14 bases not matched to a gene. DNA of the CDR3: TGTGCCAGCAGCCCGAGGGCTACAGGGGTCTTGACAGATACGCAGTATTTT. This translates into CASSPRATGVLTDTQYF.

The V and J genes are TRBV11-2 and TRBJ2-1; the D gene is possibly TRBD1 (5 bases). V lost 3 bases to trimming and J lost 2 bases, with 8 bases between them. The length of the CDR3 is 14 residues. Germline V CDR1 and CDR2: SGHAT, FQNNGV. CDR3 nucleotide sequence: TGTGCCAGCAGCTTTGAAGGGGCCTACAATGAGCAGTTCTTC. Translating gives CASSFEGAYNEQFF.

V gene TRBV4-1 combines with J gene TRBJ2-7, with 7 bases identical to TRBD1. The CDR3 sequence is 17 residues long. After removal of 2 bases from V and 3 bases from J, the junction contained 13 bases not matched to a gene. Per the germline V gene, CDR1 is MGHRA and CDR2 is YSYEKL. The CDR3 coding sequence is TGCGCCAGCAGCCAAAGGATCCTTCGTGACAGGGTCTACGAGCAGTACTTC. This encodes CASSQRILRDRVYEQYF.

The V gene is TRBV5-1, the J gene TRBJ1-4; D not resolved. Trimming pared 0 bases from V and 8 bases from J, leaving 17 bases between. In germline, CDR1 is SGHRS, CDR2 YFSETQ. The CDR3 covers 16 residues. This CDR3 is CASSLEGAVIREKLFF. In DNA, the CDR3 is TGCGCCAGCAGCTTGGAAGGCGCGGTGATTCGGGAAAAACTGTTTTTT.

V gene TRBV19 combines with J gene TRBJ1-5, with D maybe TRBD1 (6 bases). V dropped 1 base and J dropped 0 bases, with 13 bases sitting between them. Germline values: CDR1 LNHDA, CDR2 SQIVND (reference sequence). The CDR3 totals 17 residues. The CDR3 sequence: CASSIVGRGPSNQPQHF. The CDR3 coding sequence is TGTGCCAGTAGTATAGTCGGCAGGGGCCCTAGCAATCAGCCCCAGCATTTT.

The CDR3 nucleotides are TGTGCCAGCAGCCGGACTAGCGGGGGGGCCCAAGAGACCCAGTACTTC. This sequence encodes CASSRTSGGAQETQYF. V and J are TRBV7-9 and TRBJ2-5; 15 nucleotides align to TRBD2. Germline CDR1 SEHNR, CDR2 FQNEAQ (reference sequence). Trimming at V came to 5 bases and at J to 1 base, leaving 2 bases not matched to a gene. The CDR3 is made up of 16 amino acids.

As for this clone: The same CDR3 arises from other DNA sequences in this sample as well. This sequence joins TRBV4-1 and TRBJ1-5, with TRBD1 matching 10 bases. Per germline, CDR1 MGHRA and CDR2 YSYEKL. There are 16 residues in the CDR3. The ends lost 1 base at V and 4 bases at J; junction bases unmatched: 4. CDR3 amino acids: CASSQVLGQGNQPQHF. The CDR3 coding sequence is TGCGCCAGCAGCCAAGTCTTGGGACAGGGGAATCAGCCCCAGCATTTT.

The V gene is TRBV2, the J gene TRBJ2-3; 7 nucleotides match TRBD2. V was pared by 6 bases and J by 2 bases, with 8 bases of the junction left unmatched. CDR1 is SNHLY, CDR2 FYNNEI, per germline. This CDR3 has 15 amino acids. DNA for the CDR3: TGTGCCAGCAGATTGGGGGGGGTGATCACAGATACGCAGTATTTT. Amino acids: CASRLGGVITDTQYF. Complete variable domain (other parts from reference TRBV2 and TRBJ2-3): EPEVTQTPSHQVTQMGQEVILRCVPISNHLYFYWYRQILGQKVEFLVSFYNNEISEKSEIFDDQFSVERPDGSNFTLKIRSTKLEDSAMYFCASRLGGVITDTQYFGPGTRLTVL.

The rearrangement joins TRBV19 to TRBJ1-6; TRBD1 matches 9 bases. This CDR3 has 16 amino acids. The germline V gene encodes CDR1 LNHDA and CDR2 SQIVND (reference sequence). J lost 3 bases, V lost 4 bases, and 4 bases had no gene match. The CDR3 here is CASSRGTGFYNSPLHF. CDR3 nucleotide sequence: TGTGCCAGTAGTAGAGGGACAGGGTTCTATAATTCACCCCTCCACTTT.

The rearrangement joins TRBV5-4 to TRBJ1-1; no clear D. CDR1 is SGHNT and CDR2 is YYREEE in the germline V gene (reference sequence). V was trimmed by 1 base and J by 1 base, leaving 11 bases between them. The CDR3 contains 15 residues. For the CDR3, the DNA is TGTGCCAGCAGCTTGTATGACTACTCGAACACTGAAGCTTTCTTT. It codes for CASSLYDYSNTEAFF. Complete variable domain (other parts from reference TRBV5-4 and TRBJ1-1): ETGVTQSPTHLIKTRGQQVTLRCSSQSGHNTVSWYQQALGQGPQFIFQYYREEENGRGNFPPRFSGLQFPNYSSELNVNALELDDSALYLCASSLYDYSNTEAFFGQGTRLTVV.

This sequence joins TRBV2 and TRBJ2-3, with 10 bases fitting TRBD2. The V gene end was trimmed by 9 bases and the J gene end by 5 bases; junction bases not matched to a gene: 17. CDR1 is SNHLY, CDR2 FYNNEI, per germline. CDR3 length: 17 amino acids. The CDR3 DNA reads as TGTGCCAGGGACTCCCCCAGGGAGCGGGGGGGCCGAGATACGCAGTATTTT. This encodes CARDSPRERGGRDTQYF.

The genes are TRBV5-6 and TRBJ2-5; 10 bases agree with TRBD1. The CDR3 covers 15 residues. The germline gives CDR1 SGHDT, CDR2 YYEEEE. V lost 5 bases to trimming and J lost 4 bases; unmatched junction nucleotides: 8. CDR3 region: CASRRGQGVSETQYF. CDR3 sequence (DNA): TGTGCCAGCAGACGTGGACAGGGGGTTTCAGAGACCCAGTACTTC.

The V and J genes are TRBV2 and TRBJ1-6; 9 bases agree with TRBD1. This CDR3 spans 13 amino acids. CDR1 and CDR2 from the germline V gene are SNHLY and FYNNEI. Trimming cost V 8 bases and J 9 bases; bases outside gene matches: 5. The CDR3 nucleotides are TGTGCCAGCCTTGGGACAGGGACTTCACCCCTCCACTTT. This encodes CASLGTGTSPLHF. The entire variable domain, with the rest obtained from reference TRBV2 and TRBJ1-6, is as follows: EPEVTQTPSHQVTQMGQEVILRCVPISNHLYFYWYRQILGQKVEFLVSFYNNEISEKSEIFDDQFSVERPDGSNFTLKIRSTKLEDSAMYFCASLGTGTSPLHFGNGTRLTVT.

The chain combines TRBV4-3 with TRBJ2-3; D perhaps matches TRBD1 (6 bases). Trimming took off 3 bases at V and 2 bases at J, with 18 bases between the two ends. The CDR3 length is 17 residues. Germline lookup yields CDR1 LGHNA and CDR2 YSLEER. CDR3 region: CASSHRLTGSNTDTQYF. The CDR3 DNA reads as TGCGCCAGCAGCCACAGACTTACAGGGAGCAACACAGATACGCAGTATTTT.

The gene calls are TRBV5-1 and TRBJ2-2; the D gene is possibly TRBD2 (7 bases). This CDR3 has 13 residues. V was clipped by 2 bases and J by 9 bases, with 11 bases between them. Germline V lookup: CDR1 SGHRS, CDR2 YFSETQ. This CDR3 reads CASSFGGARELFF. The CDR3 DNA reads TGCGCCAGCAGCTTTGGGGGGGCAAGGGAGCTGTTTTTT.

The gene calls are TRBV28 and TRBJ2-1; 8 nucleotides align to TRBD2. V lost 4 bases and J lost 6; bases outside the gene matches: 8. This CDR3 contains 15 residues. CDR1 and CDR2 (germline): MDHEN, SYDVKM. CDR3 DNA sequence: TGTGCCAGCAGTTCCGGGGGGGCCCCTATCAATGAGCAGTTCTTC. This sequence encodes CASSSGGAPINEQFF.

V and J are TRBV29-1 and TRBJ1-4, with a tentative D call TRBD1 (6 bases). CDR1 and CDR2 (germline): SQVTM, ANQGSEA. Trimming removed 5 bases at V and 5 bases at J, with 9 bases between. The CDR3 is 12 amino acids. CDR3: CSVRQDNEKLFF. The CDR3 DNA reads as TGCAGCGTTAGACAGGACAATGAAAAACTGTTTTTT.

Only a few counts were recorded for this clone. The chain is built from TRBV9 and TRBJ2-5; D is possibly TRBD1 (6 bases). The CDR3 runs 15 residues. Trimming left V 4 bases short and J 5 bases short, with 18 bases between. CDR1 is SGDLS, CDR2 YYNGEE, per germline. The CDR3 loop reads CASSLRTAIAETQYF. As DNA, the CDR3 is TGTGCCAGCAGCCTCCGGACAGCCATTGCGGAGACCCAGTACTTC.

J is TRBJ1-2 and V is TRBV5-1, with 7 bases that match TRBD1. The trim removed 4 bases at V and 4 bases at J, leaving 4 bases unmatched. CDR1 and CDR2 (germline): SGHRS, YFSETQ. This CDR3 is built from 13 residues. The CDR3 DNA reads TGCGCCAGCAGCAAGGACAGGAGCTATGGCTACACCTTC. As protein: CASSKDRSYGYTF. The whole variable domain, filled in from reference TRBV5-1 and TRBJ1-2, reads KAGVTQTPRYLIKTRGQQVTLSCSPISGHRSVSWYQQTPGQGLQFLFEYFSETQRNKGNFPGRFSGRQFSNSRSEMNVSTLELGDSALYLCASSKDRSYGYTFGSGTRLTVV.

The V gene is TRBV2, the J gene TRBJ1-1; D gene unclear. CDR1 is SNHLY and CDR2 is FYNNEI in the germline V gene. The CDR3 sequence is 14 residues long. V was trimmed by 3 bases and J by 1 base, leaving 9 bases between them. The DNA of the CDR3 is TGTGCCAGCAGTGAGGGCTCCGGGAACACTGAAGCTTTCTTT. Its protein is CASSEGSGNTEAFF.

The V and J genes are TRBV19 and TRBJ1-1; TRBD1 matches at 9 bases. The CDR3 spans 15 residues. The junction had 8 bases not matched to a gene; V was cut back by 5 bases and J by 4 bases. Germline V gene lookup returns CDR1 LNHDA and CDR2 SQIVND (reference sequence). CDR3 loop: CASSYLGQGPTEAFF. The CDR3 DNA reads TGTGCCAGTAGTTACCTGGGACAGGGACCCACTGAAGCTTTCTTT.